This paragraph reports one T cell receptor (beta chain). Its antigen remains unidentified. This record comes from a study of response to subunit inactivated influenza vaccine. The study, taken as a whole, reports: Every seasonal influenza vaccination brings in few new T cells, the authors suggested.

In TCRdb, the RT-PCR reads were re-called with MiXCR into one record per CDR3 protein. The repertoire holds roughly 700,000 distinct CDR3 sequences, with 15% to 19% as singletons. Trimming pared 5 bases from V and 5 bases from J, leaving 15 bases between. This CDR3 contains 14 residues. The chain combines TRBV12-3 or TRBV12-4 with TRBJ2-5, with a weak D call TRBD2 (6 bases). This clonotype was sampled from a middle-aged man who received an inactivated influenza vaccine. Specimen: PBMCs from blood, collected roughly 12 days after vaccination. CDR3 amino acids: CASSPTLAGETQYF. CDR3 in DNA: TGTGCCAGCAGTCCGACACTTGCGGGGGAGACCCAGTACTTC.